This T cell receptor (beta chain) derives from a study of blood T cell repertoires in COVID-19. The overall study: Specimens from acute and convalescent COVID-19 originated in the United States, Italy and Spain. Sources were T cells, B-cell-depleted T cells, or PBMCs; the material itself was cDNA or gDNA.

Original methodology: The authors estimated nucleated cell counts from reference gene primer amplification. Using immunoSEQ multiplex PCR, the repertoire was profiled, and TCRdb retains in-frame clones only, with some absent. D and trimming come from the DNA, and the V and J calls and clone size come from that table. The sample gives roughly 62,000 clones, around 80% of which show up once; about 20% is in the top ten. The table lists this clone with a few counts. CDR1 is MDHEN, CDR2 SYDVKM, per germline. This CDR3 comprises 12 residues. The V end lost 5 bases, the J end lost 10 bases, and 12 bases lay between the germline ends.

V gene TRBV28 combines with J gene TRBJ2-1; TRBD1 is a possible D gene (6 bases). Sample: peripheral blood. The TCR originated in a man aged 60 to 75 with acute or convalescent COVID-19. CDR3 amino acids: CASSPRGWEQFF. Here the CDR3 DNA reads TGTGCCAGCAGTCCCAGGGGATGGGAGCAGTTCTTC.